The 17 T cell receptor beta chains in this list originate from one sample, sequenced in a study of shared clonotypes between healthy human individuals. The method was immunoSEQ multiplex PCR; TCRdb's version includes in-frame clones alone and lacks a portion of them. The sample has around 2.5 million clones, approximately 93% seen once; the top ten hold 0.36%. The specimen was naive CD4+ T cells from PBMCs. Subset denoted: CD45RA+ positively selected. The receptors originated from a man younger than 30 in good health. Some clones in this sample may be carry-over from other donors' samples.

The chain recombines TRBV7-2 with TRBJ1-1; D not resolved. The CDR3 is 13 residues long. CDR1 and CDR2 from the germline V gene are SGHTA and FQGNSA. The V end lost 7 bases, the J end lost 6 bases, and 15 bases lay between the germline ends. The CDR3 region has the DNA TGTGCCAGCACCAAGGGCAGGCAGTCTGAAGCTTTCTTT. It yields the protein CASTKGRQSEAFF. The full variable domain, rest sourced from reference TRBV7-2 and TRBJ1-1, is GAGVSQSPSNKVTEKGKDVELRCDPISGHTALYWYRQSLGQGLEFLIYFQGNSAPDKSGLPSDRFSAERTGGSVSTLTIQRTQQEDSAVYLCASTKGRQSEAFFGQGTRLTVV.

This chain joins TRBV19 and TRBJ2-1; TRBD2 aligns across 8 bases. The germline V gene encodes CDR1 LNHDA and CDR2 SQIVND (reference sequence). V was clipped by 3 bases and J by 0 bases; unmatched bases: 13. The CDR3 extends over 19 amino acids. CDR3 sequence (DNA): TGTGCCAGTAGTATTAGGGGTACTAGCGGCTTTAGCTCCTACAATGAGCAGTTCTTC. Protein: CASSIRGTSGFSSYNEQFF.

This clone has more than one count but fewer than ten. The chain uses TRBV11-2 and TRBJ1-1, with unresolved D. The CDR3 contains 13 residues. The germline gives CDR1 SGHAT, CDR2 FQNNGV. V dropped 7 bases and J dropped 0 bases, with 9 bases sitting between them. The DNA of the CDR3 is TGTGCCAGCACCACCAGCATGAACACTGAAGCTTTCTTT. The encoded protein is CASTTSMNTEAFF.

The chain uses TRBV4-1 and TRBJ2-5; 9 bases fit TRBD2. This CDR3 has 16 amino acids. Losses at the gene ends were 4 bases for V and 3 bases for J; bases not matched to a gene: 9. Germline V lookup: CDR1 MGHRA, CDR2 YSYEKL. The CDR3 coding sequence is TGCGCCAGCAGCCGTTGGGCGGGAGGGAGTAAAGAGACCCAGTACTTC. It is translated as CASSRWAGGSKETQYF.

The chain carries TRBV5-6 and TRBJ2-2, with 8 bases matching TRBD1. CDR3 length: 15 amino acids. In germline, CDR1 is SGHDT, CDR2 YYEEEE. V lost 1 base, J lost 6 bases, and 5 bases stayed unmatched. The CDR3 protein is CASSLTGGGPGELFF. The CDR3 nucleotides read TGTGCCAGCAGCTTGACAGGGGGAGGTCCCGGGGAGCTGTTTTTT. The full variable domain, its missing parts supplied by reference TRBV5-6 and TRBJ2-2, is DAGVTQSPTHLIKTRGQQVTLRCSPKSGHDTVSWYQQALGQGPQFIFQYYEEEERQRGNFPDRFSGHQFPNYSSELNVNALLLGDSALYLCASSLTGGGPGELFFGEGSRLTVL.

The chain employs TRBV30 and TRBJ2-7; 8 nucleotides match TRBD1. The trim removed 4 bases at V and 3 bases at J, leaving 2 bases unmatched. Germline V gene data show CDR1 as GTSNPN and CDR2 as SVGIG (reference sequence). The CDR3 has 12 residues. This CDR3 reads CAWTRGRYEQYF. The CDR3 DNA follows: TGTGCCTGGACCAGGGGGCGCTACGAGCAGTACTTC.

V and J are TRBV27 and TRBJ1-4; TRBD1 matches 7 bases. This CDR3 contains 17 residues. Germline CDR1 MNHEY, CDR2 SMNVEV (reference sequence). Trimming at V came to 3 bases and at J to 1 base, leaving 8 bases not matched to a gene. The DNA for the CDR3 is TGTGCCAGCAGTTTCTCCTACAGACAGGGAACTAATGAAAAACTGTTTTTT. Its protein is CASSFSYRQGTNEKLFF.

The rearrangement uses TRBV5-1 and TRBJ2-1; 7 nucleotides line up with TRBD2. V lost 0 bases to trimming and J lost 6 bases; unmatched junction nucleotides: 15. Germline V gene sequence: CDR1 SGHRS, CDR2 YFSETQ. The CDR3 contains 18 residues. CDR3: CASSLAFGGGYRSNEQFF. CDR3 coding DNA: TGCGCCAGCAGCTTGGCCTTCGGGGGAGGGTATCGTAGCAATGAGCAGTTCTTC.

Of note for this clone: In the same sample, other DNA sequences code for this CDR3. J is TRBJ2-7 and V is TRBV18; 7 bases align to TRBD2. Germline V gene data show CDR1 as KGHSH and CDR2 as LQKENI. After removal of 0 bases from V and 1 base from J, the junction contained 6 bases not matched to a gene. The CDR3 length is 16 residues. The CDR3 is CASSPPGGSRSYEQYF. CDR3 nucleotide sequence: TGTGCCAGCTCACCACCGGGCGGGAGCCGGTCCTACGAGCAGTACTTC.

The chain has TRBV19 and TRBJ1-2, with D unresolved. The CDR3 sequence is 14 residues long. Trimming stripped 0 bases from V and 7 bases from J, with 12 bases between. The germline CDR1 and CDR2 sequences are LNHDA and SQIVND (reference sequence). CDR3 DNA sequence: TGTGCCAGTAGTATAGATTCCCGACTGGGTGGCTACACCTTC. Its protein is CASSIDSRLGGYTF. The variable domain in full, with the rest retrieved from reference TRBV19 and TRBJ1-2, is DGGITQSPKYLFRKEGQNVTLSCEQNLNHDAMYWYRQDPGQGLRLIYYSQIVNDFQKGDIAEGYSVSREKKESFPLTVTSAQKNPTAFYLCASSIDSRLGGYTFGSGTRLTVV.

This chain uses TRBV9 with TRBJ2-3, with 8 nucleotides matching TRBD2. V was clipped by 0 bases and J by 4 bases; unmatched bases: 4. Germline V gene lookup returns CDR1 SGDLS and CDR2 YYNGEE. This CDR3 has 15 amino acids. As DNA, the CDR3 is TGTGCCAGCAGCGTAGCGGGAGGGCCGCCAGATACGCAGTATTTT. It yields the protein CASSVAGGPPDTQYF.

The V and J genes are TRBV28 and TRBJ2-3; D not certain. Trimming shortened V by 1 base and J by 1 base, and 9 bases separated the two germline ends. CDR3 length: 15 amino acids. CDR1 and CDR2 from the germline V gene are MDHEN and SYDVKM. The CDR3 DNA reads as TGTGCCAGCAGTTTATTCTCAGTAGGCACAGATACGCAGTATTTT. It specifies CASSLFSVGTDTQYF. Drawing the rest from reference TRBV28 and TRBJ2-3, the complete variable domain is DVKVTQSSRYLVKRTGEKVFLECVQDMDHENMFWYRQDPGLGLRLIYFSYDVKMKEKGDIPEGYSVSREKKERFSLILESASTNQTSMYLCASSLFSVGTDTQYFGPGTRLTVL.

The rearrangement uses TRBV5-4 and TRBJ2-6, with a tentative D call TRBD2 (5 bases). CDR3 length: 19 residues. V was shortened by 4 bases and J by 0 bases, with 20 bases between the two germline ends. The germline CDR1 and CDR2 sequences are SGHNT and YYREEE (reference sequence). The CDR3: CASSPLVASGFSGANVLTF. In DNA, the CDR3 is TGTGCCAGCAGCCCGCTGGTAGCGTCTGGGTTCTCTGGGGCCAACGTCCTGACTTTC.

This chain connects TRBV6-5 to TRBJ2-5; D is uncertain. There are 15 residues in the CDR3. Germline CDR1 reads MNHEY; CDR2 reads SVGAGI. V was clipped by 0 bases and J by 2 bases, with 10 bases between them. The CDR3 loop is CASSYSNWEQETQYF. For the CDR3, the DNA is TGTGCCAGCAGTTACTCGAATTGGGAACAAGAGACCCAGTACTTC.

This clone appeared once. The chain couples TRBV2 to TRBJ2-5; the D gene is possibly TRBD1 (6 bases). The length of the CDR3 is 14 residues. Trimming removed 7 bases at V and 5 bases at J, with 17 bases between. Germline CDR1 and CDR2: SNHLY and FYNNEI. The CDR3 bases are TGTGCCAGCACACTACAGGGAGCATGGGAGACCCAGTACTTC. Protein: CASTLQGAWETQYF.

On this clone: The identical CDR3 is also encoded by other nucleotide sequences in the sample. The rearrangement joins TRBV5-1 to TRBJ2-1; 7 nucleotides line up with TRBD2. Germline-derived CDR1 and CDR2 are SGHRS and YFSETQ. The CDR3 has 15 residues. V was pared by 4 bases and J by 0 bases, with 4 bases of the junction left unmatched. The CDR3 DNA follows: TGCGCCAGCAGCCCGGGAGGTCGCTCCTACAATGAGCAGTTCTTC. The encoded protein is CASSPGGRSYNEQFF. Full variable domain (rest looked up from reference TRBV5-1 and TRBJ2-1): KAGVTQTPRYLIKTRGQQVTLSCSPISGHRSVSWYQQTPGQGLQFLFEYFSETQRNKGNFPGRFSGRQFSNSRSEMNVSTLELGDSALYLCASSPGGRSYNEQFFGPGTRLTVL.

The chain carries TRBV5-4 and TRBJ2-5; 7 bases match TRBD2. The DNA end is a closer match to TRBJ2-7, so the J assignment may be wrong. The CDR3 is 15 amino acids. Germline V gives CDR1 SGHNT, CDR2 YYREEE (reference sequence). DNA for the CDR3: TGTGCCAGCAGCTTGGGGGAGACTAGCAGCTACGAGCAGTACTTC. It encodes CASSLGETSSYEQYF.